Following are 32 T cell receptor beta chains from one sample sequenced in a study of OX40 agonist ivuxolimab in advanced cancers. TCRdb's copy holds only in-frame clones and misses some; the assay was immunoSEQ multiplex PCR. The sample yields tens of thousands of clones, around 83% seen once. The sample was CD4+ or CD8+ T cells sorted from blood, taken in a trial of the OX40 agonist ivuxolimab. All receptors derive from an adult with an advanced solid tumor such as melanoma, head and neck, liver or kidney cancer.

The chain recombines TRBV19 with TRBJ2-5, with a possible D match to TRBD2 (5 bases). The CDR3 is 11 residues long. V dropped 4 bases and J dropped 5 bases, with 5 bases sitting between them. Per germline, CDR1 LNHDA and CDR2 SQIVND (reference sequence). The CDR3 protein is CASSTGETQYF. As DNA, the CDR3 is TGTGCCAGTAGTACGGGGGAGACCCAGTACTTC.

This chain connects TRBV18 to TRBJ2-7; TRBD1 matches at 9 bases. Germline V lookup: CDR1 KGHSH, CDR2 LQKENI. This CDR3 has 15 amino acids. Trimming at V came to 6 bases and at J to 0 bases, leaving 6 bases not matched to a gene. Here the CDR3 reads CASSLGQGSSYEQYF. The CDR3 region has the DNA TGTGCCAGCTCGCTAGGACAGGGGTCCTCCTACGAGCAGTACTTC.

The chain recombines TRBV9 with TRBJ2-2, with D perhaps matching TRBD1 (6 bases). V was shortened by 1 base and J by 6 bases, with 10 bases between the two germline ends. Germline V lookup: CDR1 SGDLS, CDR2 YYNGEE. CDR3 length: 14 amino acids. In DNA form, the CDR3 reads TGTGCCAGCAGCGTAACAGGGAGCGCCGGGGAGCTGTTTTTT. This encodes CASSVTGSAGELFF. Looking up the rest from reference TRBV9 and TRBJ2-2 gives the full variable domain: DSGVTQTPKHLITATGQRVTLRCSPRSGDLSVYWYQQSLDQGLQFLIQYYNGEERAKGNILERFSAQQFPDLHSELNLSSLELGDSALYFCASSVTGSAGELFFGEGSRLTVL.

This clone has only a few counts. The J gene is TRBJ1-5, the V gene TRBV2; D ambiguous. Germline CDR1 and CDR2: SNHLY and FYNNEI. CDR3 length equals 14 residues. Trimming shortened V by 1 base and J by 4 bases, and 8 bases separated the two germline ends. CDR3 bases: TGTGCCAGCAGTGAAGGTTGGCGGAATCAGCCCCAGCATTTT. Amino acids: CASSEGWRNQPQHF.

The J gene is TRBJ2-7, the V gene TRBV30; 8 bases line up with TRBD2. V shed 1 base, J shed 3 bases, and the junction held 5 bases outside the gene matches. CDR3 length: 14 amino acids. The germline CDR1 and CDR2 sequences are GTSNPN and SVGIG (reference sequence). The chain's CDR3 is CAWSGTSGYYEQYF. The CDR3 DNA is TGTGCCTGGAGTGGCACTAGCGGATACTACGAGCAGTACTTC.

CDR3 sequence (DNA): TGTGCCTGGAGCTCTTCCGTCTACGAGCAGTACTTC. This codes for CAWSSSVYEQYF. The chain links TRBV30 to TRBJ2-7; D uncertain. Looked up from germline, CDR1 is GTSNPN and CDR2 is SVGIG (reference sequence). V was cut by 3 bases and J by 3 bases, with 9 bases left in between. This CDR3 spans 12 amino acids. Supplemented by reference TRBV30 and TRBJ2-7, the full variable domain reads SQTIHQWPATLVQPVGSPLSLECTVEGTSNPNLYWYRQAAGRGLQLLFYSVGIGQISSEVPQNLSASRPQDRQFILSSKKLLLSDSGFYLCAWSSSVYEQYFGPGTRLTVT.

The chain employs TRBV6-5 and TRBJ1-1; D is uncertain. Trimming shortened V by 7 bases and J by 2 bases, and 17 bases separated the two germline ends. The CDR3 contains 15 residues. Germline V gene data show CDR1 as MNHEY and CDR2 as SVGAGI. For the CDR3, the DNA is TGTGCCAGCACCCCTCCGGCCGGGCTAAACACTGAAGCTTTCTTT. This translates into CASTPPAGLNTEAFF.

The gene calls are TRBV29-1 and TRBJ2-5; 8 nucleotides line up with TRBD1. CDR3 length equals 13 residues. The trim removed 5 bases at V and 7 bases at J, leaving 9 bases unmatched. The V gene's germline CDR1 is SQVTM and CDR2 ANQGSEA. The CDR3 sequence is CSVPGGAGRTQYF. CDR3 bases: TGCAGCGTTCCAGGGGGCGCAGGGCGGACCCAGTACTTC.

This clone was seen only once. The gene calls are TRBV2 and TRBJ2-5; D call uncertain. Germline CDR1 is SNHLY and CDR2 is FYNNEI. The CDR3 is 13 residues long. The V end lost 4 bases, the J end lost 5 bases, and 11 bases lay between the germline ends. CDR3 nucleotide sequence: TGTGCCAGCAGTGTTCCCCAGTGGGAGACCCAGTACTTC. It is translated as CASSVPQWETQYF. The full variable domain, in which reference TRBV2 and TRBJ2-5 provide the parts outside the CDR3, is EPEVTQTPSHQVTQMGQEVILRCVPISNHLYFYWYRQILGQKVEFLVSFYNNEISEKSEIFDDQFSVERPDGSNFTLKIRSTKLEDSAMYFCASSVPQWETQYFGPGTRLLVL.

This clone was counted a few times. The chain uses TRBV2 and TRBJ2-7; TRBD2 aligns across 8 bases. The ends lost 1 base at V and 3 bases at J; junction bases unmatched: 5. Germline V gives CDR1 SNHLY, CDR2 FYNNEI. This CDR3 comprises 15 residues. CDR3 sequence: CASSEGGTSGYEQYF. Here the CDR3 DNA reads TGTGCCAGCAGTGAAGGCGGGACTAGTGGCTACGAGCAGTACTTC.

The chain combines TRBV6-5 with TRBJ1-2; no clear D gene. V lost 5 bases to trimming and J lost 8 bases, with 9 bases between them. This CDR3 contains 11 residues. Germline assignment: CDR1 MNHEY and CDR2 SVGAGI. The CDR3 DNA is TGTGCCAGCAGTGAATGGACCGGCTACACCTTC. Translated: CASSEWTGYTF.

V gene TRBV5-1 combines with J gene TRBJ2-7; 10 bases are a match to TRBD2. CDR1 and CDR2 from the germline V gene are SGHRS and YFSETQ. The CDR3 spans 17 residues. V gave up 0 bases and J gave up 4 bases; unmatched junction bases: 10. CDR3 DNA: TGCGCCAGCAGCTTGGGACCTAGCGGGAGCGGTAGTTACGAGCAGTACTTC. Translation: CASSLGPSGSGSYEQYF.

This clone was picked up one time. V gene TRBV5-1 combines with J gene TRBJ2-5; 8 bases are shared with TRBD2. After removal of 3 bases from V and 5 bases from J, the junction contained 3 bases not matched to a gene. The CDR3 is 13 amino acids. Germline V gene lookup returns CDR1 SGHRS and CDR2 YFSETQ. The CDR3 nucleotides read TGCGCCAGCAGCTCGGGGGGGTTGGAGACCCAGTACTTC. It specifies CASSSGGLETQYF. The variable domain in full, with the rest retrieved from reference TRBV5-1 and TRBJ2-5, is KAGVTQTPRYLIKTRGQQVTLSCSPISGHRSVSWYQQTPGQGLQFLFEYFSETQRNKGNFPGRFSGRQFSNSRSEMNVSTLELGDSALYLCASSSGGLETQYFGPGTRLLVL.

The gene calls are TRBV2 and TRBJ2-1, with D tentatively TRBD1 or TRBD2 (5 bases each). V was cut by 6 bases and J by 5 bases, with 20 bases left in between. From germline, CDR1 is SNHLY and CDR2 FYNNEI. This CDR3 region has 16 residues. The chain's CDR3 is CASRERIGAPHNEQFF. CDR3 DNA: TGTGCCAGCAGGGAACGGATCGGGGCGCCGCACAATGAGCAGTTCTTC.

The CDR3 loop is CATSSDSWGENSGNTIYF. In DNA, the CDR3 is TGTGCCACCAGCAGTGACTCATGGGGGGAGAACTCTGGAAACACCATATATTTT. This chain links TRBV15 with TRBJ1-3, with D possibly matching TRBD1 (5 bases). V was trimmed by 3 bases and J by 0 bases, leaving 18 bases between them. This CDR3 is 18 amino acids long. Germline CDR1 is LNHNV and CDR2 is YYDKDF (reference sequence). The full variable domain, completed using reference TRBV15 and TRBJ1-3, is DAMVIQNPRYQVTQFGKPVTLSCSQTLNHNVMYWYQQKSSQAPKLLFHYYDKDFNNEADTPDNFQSRRPNTSFCFLDIRSPGLGDTAMYLCATSSDSWGENSGNTIYFGEGSWLTVV.

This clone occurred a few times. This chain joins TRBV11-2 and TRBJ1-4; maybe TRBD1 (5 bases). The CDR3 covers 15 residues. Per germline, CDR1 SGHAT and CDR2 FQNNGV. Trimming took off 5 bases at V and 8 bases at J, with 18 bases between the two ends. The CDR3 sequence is CASSNTGTRGEKLFF. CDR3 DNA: TGTGCCAGCAGCAACACCGGGACCCGGGGCGAAAAACTGTTTTTT.

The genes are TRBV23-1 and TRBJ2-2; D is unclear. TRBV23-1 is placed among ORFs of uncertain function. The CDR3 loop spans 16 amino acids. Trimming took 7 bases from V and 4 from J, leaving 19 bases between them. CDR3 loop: CASTSSATVPTGELFF. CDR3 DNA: TGCGCCAGCACCTCCTCCGCCACCGTGCCCACCGGGGAGCTGTTTTTT.

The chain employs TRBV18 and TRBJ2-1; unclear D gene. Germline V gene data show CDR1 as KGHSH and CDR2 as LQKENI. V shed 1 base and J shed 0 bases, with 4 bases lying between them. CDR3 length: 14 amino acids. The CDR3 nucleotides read TGTGCCAGCTCACCACTTAGCTCCTACAATGAGCAGTTCTTC. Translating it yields CASSPLSSYNEQFF.

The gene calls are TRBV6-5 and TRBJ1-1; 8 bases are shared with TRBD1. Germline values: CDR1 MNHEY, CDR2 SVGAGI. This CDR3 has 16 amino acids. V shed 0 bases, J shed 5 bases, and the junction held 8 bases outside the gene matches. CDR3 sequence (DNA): TGTGCCAGCAGTTACTCGACAGGGGCGGGGCCGACTGAAGCTTTCTTT. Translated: CASSYSTGAGPTEAFF.

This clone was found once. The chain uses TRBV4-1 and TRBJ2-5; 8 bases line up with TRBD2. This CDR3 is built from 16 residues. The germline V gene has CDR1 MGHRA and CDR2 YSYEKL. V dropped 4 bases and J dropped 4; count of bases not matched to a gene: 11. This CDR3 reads CASSPGGGSGGETQYF. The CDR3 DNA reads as TGCGCCAGCAGCCCGGGCGGCGGGAGCGGGGGAGAGACCCAGTACTTC.

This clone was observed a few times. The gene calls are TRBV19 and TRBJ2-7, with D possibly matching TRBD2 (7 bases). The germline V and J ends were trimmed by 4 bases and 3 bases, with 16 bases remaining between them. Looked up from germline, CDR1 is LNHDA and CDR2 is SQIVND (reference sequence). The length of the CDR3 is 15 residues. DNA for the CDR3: TGTGCCAGTAGTAGACAGGTGGGGGAGGGCTACGAGCAGTACTTC. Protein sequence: CASSRQVGEGYEQYF.

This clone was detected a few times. In DNA, the CDR3 is TGTGCCAGCAGCTTCTCCTCTACCAACACTGAAGCTTTCTTT. This gives the protein CASSFSSTNTEAFF. This sequence joins TRBV7-9 and TRBJ1-1; no definite D call. This CDR3 comprises 14 residues. V lost 3 bases and J 2 bases, leaving 10 bases between the germline ends. Germline CDR1 reads SEHNR; CDR2 reads FQNEAQ (reference sequence).

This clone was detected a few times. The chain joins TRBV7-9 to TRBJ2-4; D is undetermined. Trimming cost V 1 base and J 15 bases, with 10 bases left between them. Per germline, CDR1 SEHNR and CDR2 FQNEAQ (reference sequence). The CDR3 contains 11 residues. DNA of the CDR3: TGTGCCAGCAGCTTAGTTGTAGACCTGTACTTC. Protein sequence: CASSLVVDLYF.

CDR3 DNA: TGCGCCAGCACCGCCCTAGGACTAGCGGGGGGGGCATCGACCTACAATGAGCAGTTCTTC. It codes for CASTALGLAGGASTYNEQFF. The rearrangement links TRBV4-1 to TRBJ2-1; TRBD2 agrees at 15 bases. From germline, CDR1 is MGHRA and CDR2 YSYEKL. CDR3 length: 20 residues. Trimming cost V 7 bases and J 2 bases; bases outside gene matches: 15.

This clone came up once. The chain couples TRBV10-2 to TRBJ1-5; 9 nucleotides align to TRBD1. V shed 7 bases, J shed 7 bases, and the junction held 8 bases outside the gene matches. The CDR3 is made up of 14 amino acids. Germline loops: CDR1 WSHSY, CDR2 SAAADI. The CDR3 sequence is CASMAGQGGQPQHF. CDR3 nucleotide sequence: TGCGCCAGCATGGCGGGACAGGGTGGGCAGCCCCAGCATTTT.

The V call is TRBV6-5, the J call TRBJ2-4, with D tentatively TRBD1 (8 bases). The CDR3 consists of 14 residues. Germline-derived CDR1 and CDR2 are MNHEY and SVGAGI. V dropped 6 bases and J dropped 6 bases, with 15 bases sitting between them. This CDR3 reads CASRSTGGANIQYF. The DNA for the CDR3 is TGTGCCAGCAGATCCACAGGGGGGGCAAACATTCAGTACTTC.

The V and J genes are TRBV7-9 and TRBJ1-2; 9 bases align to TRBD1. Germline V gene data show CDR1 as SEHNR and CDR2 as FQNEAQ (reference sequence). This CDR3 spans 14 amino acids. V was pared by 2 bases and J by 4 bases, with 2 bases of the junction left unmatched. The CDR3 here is CASSLWDRAYGYTF. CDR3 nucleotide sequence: TGTGCCAGCAGCTTATGGGACAGGGCCTATGGCTACACCTTC.

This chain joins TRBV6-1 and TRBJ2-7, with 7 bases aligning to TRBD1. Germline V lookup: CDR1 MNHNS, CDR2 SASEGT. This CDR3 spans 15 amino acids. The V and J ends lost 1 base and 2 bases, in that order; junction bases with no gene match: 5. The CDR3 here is CASSEVFGTAYEQYF. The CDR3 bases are TGTGCCAGCAGTGAAGTTTTCGGGACAGCCTACGAGCAGTACTTC.

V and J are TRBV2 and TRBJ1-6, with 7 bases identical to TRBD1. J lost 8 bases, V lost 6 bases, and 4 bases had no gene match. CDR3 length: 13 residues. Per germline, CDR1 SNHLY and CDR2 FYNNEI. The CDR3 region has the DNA TGTGCCAGCAGGGTAGACAGGGATTCACCCCTCCACTTT. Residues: CASRVDRDSPLHF.

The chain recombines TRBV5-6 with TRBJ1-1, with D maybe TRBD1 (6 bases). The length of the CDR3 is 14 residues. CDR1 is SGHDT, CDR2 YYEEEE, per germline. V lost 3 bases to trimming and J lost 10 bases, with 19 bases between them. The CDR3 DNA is TGTGCCAGCAGCTCACGACCCGACAGGAAAGGAGCTTTCTTT. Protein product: CASSSRPDRKGAFF.

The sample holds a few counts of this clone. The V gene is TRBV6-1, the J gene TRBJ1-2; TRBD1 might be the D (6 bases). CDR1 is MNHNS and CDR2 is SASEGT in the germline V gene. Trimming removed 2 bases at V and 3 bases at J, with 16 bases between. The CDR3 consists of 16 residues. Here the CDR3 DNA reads TGTGCCAGCAGTGAATGGGGGGCCGGGAGCGACTATGGCTACACCTTC. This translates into CASSEWGAGSDYGYTF.

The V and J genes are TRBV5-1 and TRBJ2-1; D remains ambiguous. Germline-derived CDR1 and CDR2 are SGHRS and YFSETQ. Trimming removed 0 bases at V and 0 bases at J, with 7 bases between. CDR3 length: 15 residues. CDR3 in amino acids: CASSLDSDSYNEQFF. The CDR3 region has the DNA TGCGCCAGCAGCTTGGACAGCGACTCCTACAATGAGCAGTTCTTC.